A selection of T cell receptor beta chains follows, all from one sample in a study of blood T cell repertoires in COVID-19. The protocol was immunoSEQ multiplex PCR, while the TCRdb copy is restricted to in-frame clones and leaves out a portion. The sample lists some 250,000 clones, roughly 80% occurring once. The sequencing sample was made of peripheral blood. Receptors were obtained from a woman older than 75 with acute or convalescent COVID-19. The CDR3 runs from the conserved cysteine through the conserved F or W. Each record gives: CDR3 DNA, CDR3 protein, J gene, clone size, V gene, D gene. A D gene is named only where the DNA matches it firmly. Clone size, where shown, is once, few, many, or a class for clones that have expanded.

TGTGCCAGCAGCCAAGGGCAAGCGGGAACAGATACGCAGTATTTT,CASSQGQAGTDTQYF,TRBJ2-3,.,TRBV4-2,TRBD2
TGCGCCAGCAGCCCCGGACTAGCGGGAGGTGAGACCCAGTACTTC,CASSPGLAGGETQYF,TRBJ2-5,.,TRBV4-1,TRBD2
TGTGCCAGCAGTGAATCGGTGATCACAGATACGCAGTATTTT,CASSESVITDTQYF,TRBJ2-3,.,TRBV6-1,.
TGTGCCAGCAGTTACGGGACAGAGGACACTGAAGCTTTCTTT,CASSYGTEDTEAFF,TRBJ1-1,.,TRBV6-5,TRBD1
TGTGCCAGCAGGGGACTAGCGGGGGGCACAAACTACGAGCAGTACTTC,CASRGLAGGTNYEQYF,TRBJ2-7,once,TRBV27,TRBD2
TGCGCCAGCAGCTTGGCCGGCAGGGGAGGGACTGAAGCTTTCTTT,CASSLAGRGGTEAFF,TRBJ1-1,few,TRBV5-1,.
TGCAGTGCTAGTGGCGGGAGGGCCGAGAACATTCAGTACTTC,CSASGGRAENIQYF,TRBJ2-4,.,TRBV20-1,TRBD2
TGCGCCAGCAGCTTAACAGGGGTGAACACCGGGGAGCTGTTTTTT,CASSLTGVNTGELFF,TRBJ2-2,.,TRBV5-1,TRBD1
TGTGCCAGTAGTCAAGGACAGGCTTCAACGGGAACCATATATTTT,CASSQGQASTGTIYF,TRBJ1-3,.,TRBV19,TRBD1
TGTGCCAGCAGTTTCGGGGGGCTCATGAACACTGAAGCTTTCTTT,CASSFGGLMNTEAFF,TRBJ1-1,.,TRBV3-1/TRBV3-2,.
TGCGCCAGCTACTCTGGGCGCCCCGAAGAGACCCAGTACTTC,CASYSGRPEETQYF,TRBJ2-5,.,TRBV5-1,.
TGTGCCAGTAGTATTGTGGGACTGTTCTATGGCTACACCTTC,CASSIVGLFYGYTF,TRBJ1-2,few,TRBV19,.
TGCAGCGTTGTCCCGCGGGGCGCCGCTAACTATGGCTACACCTTC,CSVVPRGAANYGYTF,TRBJ1-2,once,TRBV29-1,.
TGTGCCAGCAGCCCCGGGACAGTCATCTCTGGAAACACCATATATTTT,CASSPGTVISGNTIYF,TRBJ1-3,once,TRBV28,TRBD1
TGTGCCATCAACCGGGGTAACACCGGGGAGCTGTTTTTT,CAINRGNTGELFF,TRBJ2-2,few,TRBV10-3,.
TGTGCCAGCAGCCGGGAGGGGGTAAACTATGGCTACACCTTC,CASSREGVNYGYTF,TRBJ1-2,.,TRBV3-1/TRBV3-2,.
TGTGCCAGTAGCCAGGGACAGTACACTGAAGCTTTCTTT,CASSQGQYTEAFF,TRBJ1-1,.,TRBV19,TRBD1
TGTGCCAGCAGCCGAGGAGCCTACGAGCAGTACTTC,CASSRGAYEQYF,TRBJ2-7,.,TRBV14,.
TGTGCCAGCAGCCCCGGGGTGGGGGGATCCTACGAGCAGTACTTC,CASSPGVGGSYEQYF,TRBJ2-7,.,TRBV3-1/TRBV3-2,.
TGTGCCAGCAGCTTAGAGGGTTGGCAGGGGGGCTACGAGCAGTACTTC,CASSLEGWQGGYEQYF,TRBJ2-7,.,TRBV7-2,.
TGTGCCAGTACAGGGGGGGGAGGTTCACCCCTCCACTTT,CASTGGGGSPLHF,TRBJ1-6,.,TRBV6-5,TRBD1
TGTGCCAGCAGTCTTCTCGGCTACGAGCAGTACTTC,CASSLLGYEQYF,TRBJ2-7,.,TRBV28,.
TGTGCCAGCAGTTTACTAGCGGCCTACGAGCAGTACTTC,CASSLLAAYEQYF,TRBJ2-7,.,TRBV27,TRBD2
TGTGCCAGCAGCCGGGACAGGGAGCAGCCCCAGCATTTT,CASSRDREQPQHF,TRBJ1-5,.,TRBV7-2,TRBD1
TGTGCCATCAGTGGGGGACTAGCGGAGTTGAGCTACGAGCAGTACTTC,CAISGGLAELSYEQYF,TRBJ2-7,.,TRBV10-3,TRBD2
TGTGCCAGCAGCACGACAGGGGGAATTCGGCCCCAGCATTTT,CASSTTGGIRPQHF,TRBJ1-5,.,TRBV5-8,TRBD1
TGTGCCAGCAGTATCCTCAGCACAGATACGCAGTATTTT,CASSILSTDTQYF,TRBJ2-3,.,TRBV3-1/TRBV3-2,.
TGTGCCAGCAGCTTGACAGGGGGCGAAGGCACTGAAGCTTTCTTT,CASSLTGGEGTEAFF,TRBJ1-1,few,TRBV7-3,TRBD1
TGTGCCAGCAGCTTTAGGGGGCCCCCATACAGGGGCGACGATGGCTACACCTTC,CASSFRGPPYRGDDGYTF,TRBJ1-2,.,TRBV13,TRBD1
TGTGCCAGCACCCGGAGAAGTGAGCAGTTCTTC,CASTRRSEQFF,TRBJ2-1,.,TRBV12-3/TRBV12-4,.
TGTGCCATCAGTGAAGGGACTAGGACGGGCGGTGAGCAGTTCTTC,CAISEGTRTGGEQFF,TRBJ2-1,.,TRBV10-3,TRBD2
TGTGCCAGCAGGGCCGGGGGCTATGGCTACACCTTC,CASRAGGYGYTF,TRBJ1-2,.,TRBV28,.
TGTGCCAGTAGTATACGGCTAGCGGGAGTTGATGAGCAGTTCTTC,CASSIRLAGVDEQFF,TRBJ2-1,.,TRBV19,TRBD2
TGTGCCAGTAGTATCCAGACTAGCGGTACAGATACGCAGTATTTT,CASSIQTSGTDTQYF,TRBJ2-3,.,TRBV19,TRBD2
TGTGCCAGCAGTGAACGGACACTGCCCCAGCATTTT,CASSERTLPQHF,TRBJ1-5,.,TRBV6-1,.